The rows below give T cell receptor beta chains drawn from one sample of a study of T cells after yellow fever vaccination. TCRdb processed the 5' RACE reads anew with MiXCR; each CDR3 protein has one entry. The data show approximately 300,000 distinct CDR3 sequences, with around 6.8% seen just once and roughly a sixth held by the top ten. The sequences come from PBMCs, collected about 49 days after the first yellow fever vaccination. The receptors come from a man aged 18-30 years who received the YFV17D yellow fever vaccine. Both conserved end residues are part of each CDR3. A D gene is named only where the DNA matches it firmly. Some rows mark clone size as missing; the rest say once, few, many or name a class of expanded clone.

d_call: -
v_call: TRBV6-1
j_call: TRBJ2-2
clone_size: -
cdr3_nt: TGTGCCGTTAGAGGAGTTGGAACCGGGGAGCTGTTTTTT
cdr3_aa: CAVRGVGTGELFF

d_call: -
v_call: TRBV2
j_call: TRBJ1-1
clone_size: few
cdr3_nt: TGTGCCAGCAGTGAAGGCACGGTGGAGACCGAAGCTTTCTTT
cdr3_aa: CASSEGTVETEAFF

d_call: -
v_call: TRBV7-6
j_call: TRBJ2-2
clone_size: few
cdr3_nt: TGTGCCAGCAGCTTACATACCACCCCGAGGCCCACCGGGGAGCTGTTTTTT
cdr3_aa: CASSLHTTPRPTGELFF

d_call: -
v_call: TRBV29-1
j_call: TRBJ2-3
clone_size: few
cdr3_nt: TGCAGCGTTGAACGCGGGGCAGGGGGAGATACGCAGTATTTT
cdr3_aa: CSVERGAGGDTQYF

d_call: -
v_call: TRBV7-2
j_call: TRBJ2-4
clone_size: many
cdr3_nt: TGTGCCAGCAGCCCCCAGGGGGGGAGAAACATTCAGTACTTC
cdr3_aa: CASSPQGGRNIQYF

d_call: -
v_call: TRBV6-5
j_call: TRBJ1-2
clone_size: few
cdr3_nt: TGTGCCAGCAGTCGCACCGGACAGAACCATGGCTACACCTTC
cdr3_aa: CASSRTGQNHGYTF

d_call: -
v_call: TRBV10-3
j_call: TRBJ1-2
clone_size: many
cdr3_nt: TGTGCCATCAGCGGTTCCTCAGGGCTGTATGGCTACACCTTC
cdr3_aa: CAISGSSGLYGYTF

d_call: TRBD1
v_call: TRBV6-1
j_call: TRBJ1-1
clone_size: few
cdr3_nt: TGTGCCAGCAGTGTATCACAGGGGGCGGGAGCTGAAGCTTTCTTT
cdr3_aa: CASSVSQGAGAEAFF

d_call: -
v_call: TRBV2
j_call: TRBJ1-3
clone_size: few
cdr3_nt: TGTGCCAGCAGTGTCTCCTGGGCCACCATATATTTT
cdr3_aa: CASSVSWATIYF

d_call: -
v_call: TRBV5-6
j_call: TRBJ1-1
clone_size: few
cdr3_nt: TGTGCCAGCAGCCCCGTAGTCGGCACTGAAGCTTTCTTT
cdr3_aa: CASSPVVGTEAFF

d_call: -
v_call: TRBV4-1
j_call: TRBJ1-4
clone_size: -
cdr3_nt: TGCGCCAGCAGCCAAGTGTGGGCAACTAATGAAAAACTGTTTTTT
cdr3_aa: CASSQVWATNEKLFF

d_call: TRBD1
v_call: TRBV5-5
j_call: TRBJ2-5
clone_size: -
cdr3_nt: TGTGCCAGCAGCTCAACAGGGGGAGAGACCCAGTACTTC
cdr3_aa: CASSSTGGETQYF

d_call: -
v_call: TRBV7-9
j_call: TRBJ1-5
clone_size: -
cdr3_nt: TGTGCCAGCAGCTCTGACAGGACCAATCAGCCCCAGCATTTT
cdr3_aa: CASSSDRTNQPQHF

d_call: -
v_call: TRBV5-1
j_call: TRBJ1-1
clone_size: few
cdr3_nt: TGCGCCAGCAGCCAGGCCCTCTCCTTAATGAACACTGAAGCTTTCTTT
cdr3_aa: CASSQALSLMNTEAFF

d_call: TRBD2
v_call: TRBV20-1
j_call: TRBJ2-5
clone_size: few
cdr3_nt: TGCAGTGCCCTCCGGGGGGGGGGGCGTGAGACCCAGTACTTC
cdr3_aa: CSALRGGGRETQYF